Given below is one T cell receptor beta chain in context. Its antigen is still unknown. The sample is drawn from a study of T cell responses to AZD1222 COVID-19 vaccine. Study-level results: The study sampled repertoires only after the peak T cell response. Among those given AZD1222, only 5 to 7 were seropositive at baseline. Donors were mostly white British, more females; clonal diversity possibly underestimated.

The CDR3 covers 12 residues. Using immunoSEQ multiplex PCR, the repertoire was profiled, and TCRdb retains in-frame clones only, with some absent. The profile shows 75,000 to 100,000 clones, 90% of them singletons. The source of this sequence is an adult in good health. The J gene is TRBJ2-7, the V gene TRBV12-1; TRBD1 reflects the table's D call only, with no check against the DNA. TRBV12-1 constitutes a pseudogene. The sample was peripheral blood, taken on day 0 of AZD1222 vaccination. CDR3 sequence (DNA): TGTGCCAGCAGCCTCAACAGGGGCGAGCAGTACTTC. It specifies CASSLNRGEQYF.